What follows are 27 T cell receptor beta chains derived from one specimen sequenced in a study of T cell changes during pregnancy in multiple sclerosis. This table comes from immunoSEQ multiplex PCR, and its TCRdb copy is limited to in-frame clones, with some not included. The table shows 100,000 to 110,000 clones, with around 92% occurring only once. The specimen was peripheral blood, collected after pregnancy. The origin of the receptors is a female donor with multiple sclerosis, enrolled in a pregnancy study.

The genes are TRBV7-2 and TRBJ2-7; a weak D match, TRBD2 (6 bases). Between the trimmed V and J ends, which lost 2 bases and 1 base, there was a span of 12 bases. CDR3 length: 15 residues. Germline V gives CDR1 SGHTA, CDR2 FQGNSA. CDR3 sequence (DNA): TGTGCCAGCAGCTTAAAGGCGGGGTATTCCTACGAGCAGTACTTC. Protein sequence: CASSLKAGYSYEQYF.

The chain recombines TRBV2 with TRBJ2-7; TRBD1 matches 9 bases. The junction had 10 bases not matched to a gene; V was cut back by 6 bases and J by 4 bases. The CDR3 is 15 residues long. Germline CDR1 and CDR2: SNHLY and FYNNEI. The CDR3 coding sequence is TGTGCCAGCAGCTTGACCCCGGGACAGGGTTACGAGCAGTACTTC. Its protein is CASSLTPGQGYEQYF. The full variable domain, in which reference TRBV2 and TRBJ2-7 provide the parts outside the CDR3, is EPEVTQTPSHQVTQMGQEVILRCVPISNHLYFYWYRQILGQKVEFLVSFYNNEISEKSEIFDDQFSVERPDGSNFTLKIRSTKLEDSAMYFCASSLTPGQGYEQYFGPGTRLTVT.

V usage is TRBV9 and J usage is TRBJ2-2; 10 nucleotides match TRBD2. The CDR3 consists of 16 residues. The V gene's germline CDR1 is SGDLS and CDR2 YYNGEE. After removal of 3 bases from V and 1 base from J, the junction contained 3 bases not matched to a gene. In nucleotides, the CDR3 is TGTGCCAGCAGCGCCGGACTAGCGGTGAACACCGGGGAGCTGTTTTTT. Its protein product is CASSAGLAVNTGELFF.

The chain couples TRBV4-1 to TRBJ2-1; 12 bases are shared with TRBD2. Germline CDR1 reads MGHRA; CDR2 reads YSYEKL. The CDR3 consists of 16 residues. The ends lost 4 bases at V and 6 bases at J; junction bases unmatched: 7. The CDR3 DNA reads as TGCGCCAGCAGCCCCCCCCCTAGCGGGAGGGCCAATGAGCAGTTCTTC. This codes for CASSPPPSGRANEQFF.

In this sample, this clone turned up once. The CDR3 spells CASMGTGGFVEQFF. DNA of the CDR3: TGTGCCAGTATGGGGACAGGCGGTTTCGTTGAGCAGTTCTTC. V is TRBV19 and J is TRBJ2-1; 8 bases align to TRBD1. The germline CDR1 and CDR2 sequences are LNHDA and SQIVND (reference sequence). V lost 7 bases to trimming and J lost 9 bases; unmatched junction nucleotides: 11. CDR3 length equals 14 residues.

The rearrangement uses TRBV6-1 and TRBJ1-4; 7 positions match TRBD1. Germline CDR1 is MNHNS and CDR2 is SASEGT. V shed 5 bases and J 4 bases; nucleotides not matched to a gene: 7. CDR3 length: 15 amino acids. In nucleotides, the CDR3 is TGTGCCAGCAGTCGGTCGGGACAGCTTAATGAAAAACTGTTTTTT. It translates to CASSRSGQLNEKLFF.

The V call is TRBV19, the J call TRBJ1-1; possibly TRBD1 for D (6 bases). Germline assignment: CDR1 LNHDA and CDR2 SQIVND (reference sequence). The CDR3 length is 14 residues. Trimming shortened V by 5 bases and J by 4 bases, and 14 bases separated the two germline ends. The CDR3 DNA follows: TGTGCCAGTAGTTACCGCGCAGGGGCCACTGAAGCTTTCTTT. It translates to CASSYRAGATEAFF.

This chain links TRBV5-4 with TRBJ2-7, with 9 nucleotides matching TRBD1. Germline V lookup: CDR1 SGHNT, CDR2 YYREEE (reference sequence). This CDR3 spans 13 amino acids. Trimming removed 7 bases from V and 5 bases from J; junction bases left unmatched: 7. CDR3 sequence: CASQGTGIHEQYF. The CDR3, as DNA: TGTGCCAGCCAGGGGACAGGGATTCACGAGCAGTACTTC.

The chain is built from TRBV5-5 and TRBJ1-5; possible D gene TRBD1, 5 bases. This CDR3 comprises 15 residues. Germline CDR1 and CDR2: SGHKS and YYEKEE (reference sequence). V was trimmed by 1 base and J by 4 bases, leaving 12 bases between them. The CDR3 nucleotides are TGTGCCAGCAGCTTGAAAGACAGCTTTAATCAGCCCCAGCATTTT. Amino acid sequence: CASSLKDSFNQPQHF.

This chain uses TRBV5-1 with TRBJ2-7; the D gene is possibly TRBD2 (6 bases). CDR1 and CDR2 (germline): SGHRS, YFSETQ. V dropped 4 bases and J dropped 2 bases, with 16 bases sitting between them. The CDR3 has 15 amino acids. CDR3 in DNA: TGCGCCAGCAGCCTCGGGACTTCCGGACCCTACGAGCAGTACTTC. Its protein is CASSLGTSGPYEQYF.

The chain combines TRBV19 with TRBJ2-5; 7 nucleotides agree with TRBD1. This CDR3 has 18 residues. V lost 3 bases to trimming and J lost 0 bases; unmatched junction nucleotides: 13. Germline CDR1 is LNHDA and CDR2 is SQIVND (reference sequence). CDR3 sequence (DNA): TGTGCCAGTAGTATGGAAAGGGACAGTTCTACGTACCAAGAGACCCAGTACTTC. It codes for CASSMERDSSTYQETQYF.

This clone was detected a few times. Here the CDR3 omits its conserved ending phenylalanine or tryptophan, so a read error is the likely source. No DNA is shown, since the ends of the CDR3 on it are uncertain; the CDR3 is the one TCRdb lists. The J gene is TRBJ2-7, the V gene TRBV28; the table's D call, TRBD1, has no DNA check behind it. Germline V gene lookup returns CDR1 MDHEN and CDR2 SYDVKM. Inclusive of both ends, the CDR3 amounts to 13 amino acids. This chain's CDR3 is CASSLSPDRFRFG.

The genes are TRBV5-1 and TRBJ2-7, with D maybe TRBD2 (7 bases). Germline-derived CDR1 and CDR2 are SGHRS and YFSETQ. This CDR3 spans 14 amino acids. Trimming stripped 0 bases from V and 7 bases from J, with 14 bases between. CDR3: CASSLDGGAREQYF. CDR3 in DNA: TGCGCCAGCAGCTTGGATGGGGGGGCGAGGGAGCAGTACTTC.

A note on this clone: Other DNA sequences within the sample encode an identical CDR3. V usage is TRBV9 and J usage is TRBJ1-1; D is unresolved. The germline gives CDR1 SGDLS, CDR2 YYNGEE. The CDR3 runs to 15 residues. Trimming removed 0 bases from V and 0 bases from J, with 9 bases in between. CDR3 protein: CASSVGGRMNTEAFF. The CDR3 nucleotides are TGTGCCAGCAGCGTAGGAGGGAGGATGAACACTGAAGCTTTCTTT.

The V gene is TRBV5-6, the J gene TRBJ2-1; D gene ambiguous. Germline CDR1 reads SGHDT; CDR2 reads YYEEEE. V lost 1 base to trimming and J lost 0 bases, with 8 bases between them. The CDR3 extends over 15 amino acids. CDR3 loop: CASSLQVSSYNEQFF. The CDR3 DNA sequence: TGTGCCAGCAGCTTGCAGGTGAGCTCCTACAATGAGCAGTTCTTC.

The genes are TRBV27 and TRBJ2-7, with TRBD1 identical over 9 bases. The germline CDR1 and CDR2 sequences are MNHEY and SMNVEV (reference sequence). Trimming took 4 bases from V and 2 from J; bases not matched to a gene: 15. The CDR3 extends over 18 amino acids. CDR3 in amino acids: CASSSHGTGFSQPYEQYF. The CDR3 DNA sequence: TGTGCCAGCAGTTCGCATGGGACAGGGTTCTCCCAACCCTACGAGCAGTACTTC.

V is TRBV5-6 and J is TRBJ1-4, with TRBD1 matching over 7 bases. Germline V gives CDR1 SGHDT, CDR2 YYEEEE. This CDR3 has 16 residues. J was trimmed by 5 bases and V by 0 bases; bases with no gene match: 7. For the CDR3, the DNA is TGTGCCAGCAGCTTGGGCACAGGGGTCCCCAATGAAAAACTGTTTTTT. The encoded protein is CASSLGTGVPNEKLFF.

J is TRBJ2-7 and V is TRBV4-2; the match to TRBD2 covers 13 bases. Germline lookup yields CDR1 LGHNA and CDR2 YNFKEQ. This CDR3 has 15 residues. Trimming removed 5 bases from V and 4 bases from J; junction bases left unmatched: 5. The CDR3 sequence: CASSAGTSGTYEQYF. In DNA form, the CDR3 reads TGTGCCAGCAGCGCCGGGACTAGCGGGACGTACGAGCAGTACTTC.

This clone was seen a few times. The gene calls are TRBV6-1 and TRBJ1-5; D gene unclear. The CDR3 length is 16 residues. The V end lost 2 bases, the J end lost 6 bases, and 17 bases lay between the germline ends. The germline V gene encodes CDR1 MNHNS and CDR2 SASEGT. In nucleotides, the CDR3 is TGTGCCAGCAGTGAACGCCCCGGGGTTGGCGGTCAGCCCCAGCATTTT. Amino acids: CASSERPGVGGQPQHF.

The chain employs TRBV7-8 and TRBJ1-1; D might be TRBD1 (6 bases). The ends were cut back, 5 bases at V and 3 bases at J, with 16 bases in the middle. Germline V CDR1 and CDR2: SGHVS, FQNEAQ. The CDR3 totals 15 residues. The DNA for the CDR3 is TGTGCCAGCAGCCTATCGGGGGGGGCTTACACTGAAGCTTTCTTT. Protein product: CASSLSGGAYTEAFF.

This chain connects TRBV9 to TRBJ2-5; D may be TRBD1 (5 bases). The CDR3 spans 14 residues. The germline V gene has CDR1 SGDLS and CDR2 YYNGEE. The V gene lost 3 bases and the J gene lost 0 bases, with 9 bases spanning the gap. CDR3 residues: CASSATEYQETQYF. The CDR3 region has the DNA TGTGCCAGCAGCGCGACAGAGTACCAAGAGACCCAGTACTTC.

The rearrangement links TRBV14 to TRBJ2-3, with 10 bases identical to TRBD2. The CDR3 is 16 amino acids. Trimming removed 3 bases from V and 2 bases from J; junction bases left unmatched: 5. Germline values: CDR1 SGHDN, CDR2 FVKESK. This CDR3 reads CASSHLAGADTDTQYF. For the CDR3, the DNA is TGTGCCAGCAGCCACCTAGCGGGGGCCGACACAGATACGCAGTATTTT.

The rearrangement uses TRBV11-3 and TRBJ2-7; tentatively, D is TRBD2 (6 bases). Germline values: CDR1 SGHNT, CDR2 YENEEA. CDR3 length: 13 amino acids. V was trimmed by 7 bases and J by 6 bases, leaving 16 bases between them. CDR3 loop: CASMEGRASEQYF. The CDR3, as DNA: TGTGCCAGCATGGAGGGCAGGGCTTCCGAGCAGTACTTC.

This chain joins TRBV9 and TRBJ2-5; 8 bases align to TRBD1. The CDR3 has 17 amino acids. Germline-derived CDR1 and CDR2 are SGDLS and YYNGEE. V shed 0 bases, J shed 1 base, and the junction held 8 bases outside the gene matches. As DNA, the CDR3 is TGTGCCAGCAGCGTAGCAGGGGGCGGATTAGCCCAAGAGACCCAGTACTTC. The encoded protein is CASSVAGGGLAQETQYF.

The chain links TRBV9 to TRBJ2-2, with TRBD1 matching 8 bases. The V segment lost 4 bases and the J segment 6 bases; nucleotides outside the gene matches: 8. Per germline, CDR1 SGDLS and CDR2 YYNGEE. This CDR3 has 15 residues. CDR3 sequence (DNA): TGTGCCAGCAGCTGGAGGACAGGGCTGGCCGGGGAGCTGTTTTTT. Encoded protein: CASSWRTGLAGELFF.

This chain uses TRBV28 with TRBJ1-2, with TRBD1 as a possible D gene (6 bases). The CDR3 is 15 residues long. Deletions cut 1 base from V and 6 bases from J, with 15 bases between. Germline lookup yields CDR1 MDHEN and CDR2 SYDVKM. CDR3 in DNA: TGTGCCAGCAGTTTATCACAGGGCGCAATTCATGGCTACACCTTC. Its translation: CASSLSQGAIHGYTF.

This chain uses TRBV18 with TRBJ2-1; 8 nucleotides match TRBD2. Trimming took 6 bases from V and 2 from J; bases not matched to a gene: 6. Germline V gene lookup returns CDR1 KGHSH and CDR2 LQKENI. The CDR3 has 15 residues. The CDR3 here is CASSRTSKPYNEQFF. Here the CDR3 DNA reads TGTGCCAGCTCGCGGACTAGCAAGCCCTACAATGAGCAGTTCTTC.